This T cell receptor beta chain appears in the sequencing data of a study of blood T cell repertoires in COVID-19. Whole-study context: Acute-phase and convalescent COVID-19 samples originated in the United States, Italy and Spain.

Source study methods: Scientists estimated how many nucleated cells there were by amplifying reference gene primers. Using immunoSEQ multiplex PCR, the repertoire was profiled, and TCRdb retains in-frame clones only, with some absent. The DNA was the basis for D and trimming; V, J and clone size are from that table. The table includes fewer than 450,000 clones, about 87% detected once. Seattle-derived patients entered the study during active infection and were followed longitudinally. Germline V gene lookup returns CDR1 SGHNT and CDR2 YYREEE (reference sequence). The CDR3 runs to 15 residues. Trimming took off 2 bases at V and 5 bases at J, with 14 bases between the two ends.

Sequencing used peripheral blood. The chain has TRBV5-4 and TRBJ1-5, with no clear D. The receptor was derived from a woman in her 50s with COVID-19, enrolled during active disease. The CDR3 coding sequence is TGTGCCAGCAGCTTCGACCCCGGGGTAGATCAGCCCCAGCATTTT. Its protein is CASSFDPGVDQPQHF. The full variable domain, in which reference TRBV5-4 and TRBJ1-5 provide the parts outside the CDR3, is ETGVTQSPTHLIKTRGQQVTLRCSSQSGHNTVSWYQQALGQGPQFIFQYYREEENGRGNFPPRFSGLQFPNYSSELNVNALELDDSALYLCASSFDPGVDQPQHFGDGTRLSIL.